These 30 T cell receptor beta chains were sequenced from one sample in a study of shared clonotypes between healthy human individuals. Libraries were prepared by immunoSEQ multiplex PCR; TCRdb keeps only in-frame clonotypes and omits some of them. The top ten clones hold approximately 1.7% of a sample with around 2.1 million clones, approximately 94% of them seen once. Positive CCR7 selection of CD45RO-negative cells yielded the naive CD8 cells, and terminally differentiated effector memory CD45RA+ cells were excluded. Sequencing used naive CD8+ T cells from PBMCs. The receptors were sampled from a man aged 18 to 30 in good health. Some clones in this sample may be carry-over from other donors' samples.

Worth noting for this clone: The sample holds other DNA sequences that translate to the same CDR3. The chain recombines TRBV29-1 with TRBJ1-3; unclear D gene. The CDR3 contains 11 residues. Germline CDR1 SQVTM, CDR2 ANQGSEA. V lost 1 base to trimming and J lost 4 bases, with 2 bases between them. The CDR3 DNA follows: TGCAGCGTTGAAGCAGGAAACACCATATATTTT. Its protein is CSVEAGNTIYF.

Details on this clone: A clone one base away is much larger, so this may be a read error. This specimen includes other DNA sequences encoding the same CDR3. V usage is TRBV7-6 and J usage is TRBJ1-1; 7 nucleotides align to TRBD1. The V segment lost 5 bases and the J segment 1 base; nucleotides outside the gene matches: 1. The length of the CDR3 is 13 residues. Germline CDR1 reads SGHVS; CDR2 reads FNYEAQ. CDR3: CASSPGGNTEAFF. In DNA, the CDR3 is TGTGCCAGCAGCCCAGGGGGGAACACTGAAGCTTTCTTT.

The chain uses TRBV5-4 and TRBJ2-7; 10 bases agree with TRBD2. Looked up from germline, CDR1 is SGHNT and CDR2 is YYREEE (reference sequence). With 2 bases clipped from V and 3 bases from J, the junction kept 8 bases outside the gene matches. This CDR3 is built from 16 residues. CDR3 coding DNA: TGTGCCAGCAGCTTATTCACTAGCGGGAACTACTACGAGCAGTACTTC. Amino acid sequence: CASSLFTSGNYYEQYF.

The V gene is TRBV5-1, the J gene TRBJ2-6, with D perhaps TRBD1 (6 bases). This CDR3 is built from 18 residues. Trimming removed 2 bases from V and 0 bases from J, with 15 bases in between. The germline V gene encodes CDR1 SGHRS and CDR2 YFSETQ. The CDR3 reads CASSFGQTPSSGANVLTF. The CDR3, as DNA: TGCGCCAGCAGCTTTGGACAGACTCCTAGCTCTGGGGCCAACGTCCTGACTTTC.

The chain is built from TRBV9 and TRBJ2-1, with 9 positions matching TRBD2. Germline V lookup: CDR1 SGDLS, CDR2 YYNGEE. The ends lost 0 bases at V and 8 bases at J; junction bases unmatched: 9. The CDR3 sequence is 16 residues long. The CDR3 protein is CASSVGRGRAIHEQFF. The CDR3 nucleotides are TGTGCCAGCAGCGTAGGGCGCGGGAGGGCCATTCATGAGCAGTTCTTC.

The chain links TRBV7-8 to TRBJ2-2, with D unclear. V gave up 3 bases and J gave up 0 bases, with 5 bases separating them. The CDR3 totals 14 residues. Germline CDR1 is SGHVS and CDR2 is FQNEAQ. This CDR3 reads CASSFDANTGELFF. The CDR3 region has the DNA TGTGCCAGCAGCTTCGACGCGAACACCGGGGAGCTGTTTTTT.

V and J are TRBV5-5 and TRBJ2-7; D unresolved. The germline V and J ends were trimmed by 2 bases and 0 bases, with 9 bases remaining between them. CDR1 SGHKS and CDR2 YYEKEE come from the germline V gene (reference sequence). The CDR3 contains 14 residues. CDR3 DNA sequence: TGTGCCAGCAGCTTTTCACCGCACTCCTACGAGCAGTACTTC. This sequence encodes CASSFSPHSYEQYF.

Notes on this clone: The identical CDR3 is also encoded by other nucleotide sequences in the sample. J is TRBJ1-1 and V is TRBV7-9; D is unclear. CDR1 is SEHNR and CDR2 is FQNEAQ in the germline V gene (reference sequence). This CDR3 is built from 13 residues. V dropped 1 base and J dropped 4 bases, with 7 bases sitting between them. The CDR3 nucleotides are TGTGCCAGCAGCTTAGGGGTTCCCACTGAAGCTTTCTTT. Its translation: CASSLGVPTEAFF.

The sample holds one count of this clone. V and J are TRBV11-2 and TRBJ1-3; D remains unclear. With 5 bases removed from V and 4 bases from J, the gap between germline ends came to 15 bases. Germline assignment: CDR1 SGHAT and CDR2 FQNNGV. The CDR3 covers 15 residues. DNA for the CDR3: TGTGCCAGCAGCCCATTTTGGGCAGGAGGAAACACCATATATTTT. Translating gives CASSPFWAGGNTIYF.

The count of this clone is one. The rearrangement joins TRBV29-1 to TRBJ1-2, with a weak D call TRBD1 (6 bases). V shed 1 base and J shed 2 bases, with 14 bases lying between them. Looked up from germline, CDR1 is SQVTM and CDR2 is ANQGSEA. CDR3 length: 15 amino acids. The CDR3 reads CSVEVVGQQNYGYTF. CDR3 in DNA: TGCAGCGTTGAAGTTGTAGGACAGCAAAACTATGGCTACACCTTC.

The count of this clone is one. The chain employs TRBV6-5 and TRBJ1-1; maybe TRBD1 (6 bases). This CDR3 region has 14 residues. The germline gives CDR1 MNHEY, CDR2 SVGAGI. Trimming left V 4 bases short and J 1 base short, with 10 bases between. The CDR3 nucleotides are TGTGCCAGCAGTTGGGGACATAAGAACACTGAAGCTTTCTTT. Translated: CASSWGHKNTEAFF.

This chain links TRBV11-2 with TRBJ2-3, with 7 bases matching TRBD2. V trimming: 5 bases; J trimming: 0 bases; junction bases outside the gene matches: 8. From germline, CDR1 is SGHAT and CDR2 FQNNGV. The CDR3 is 16 residues long. The CDR3 DNA sequence: TGTGCCAGCAGCCATAGGGAGGGTGACAGCACAGATACGCAGTATTTT. Its protein product is CASSHREGDSTDTQYF.

The V gene is TRBV7-3, the J gene TRBJ2-5; 12 nucleotides line up with TRBD2. CDR1 and CDR2 from the germline V gene are SGHTA and FQGTGA. V shed 1 base, J shed 5 bases, and the junction held 17 bases outside the gene matches. This CDR3 comprises 20 residues. The DNA of the CDR3 is TGTGCCAGCAGCTTAATCGGGGCACTGCTAGCGGGAGGGCCTAGGGAGACCCAGTACTTC. Protein sequence: CASSLIGALLAGGPRETQYF.

This sequence joins TRBV4-2 and TRBJ2-1, with 8 bases fitting TRBD1. Losses at the gene ends were 4 bases for V and 7 bases for J; bases not matched to a gene: 6. This CDR3 is built from 14 residues. CDR1 and CDR2 (germline): LGHNA, YNFKEQ. The CDR3 protein is CASSPGQGWNEQFF. The CDR3 nucleotides are TGTGCCAGCAGCCCAGGACAGGGATGGAATGAGCAGTTCTTC.

This chain uses TRBV29-1 with TRBJ1-6; a possible D gene is TRBD1 (5 bases). V was shortened by 8 bases and J by 12 bases, with 20 bases between the two germline ends. Per the germline V gene, CDR1 is SQVTM and CDR2 is ANQGSEA. The CDR3 runs to 13 residues. The DNA of the CDR3 is TGCAGCTTTGGGGGGGATTTTCCAGGACCCCTCCACTTT. As protein: CSFGGDFPGPLHF.

The J gene is TRBJ2-5, the V gene TRBV29-1; D remains ambiguous. V lost 7 bases and J 0 bases, leaving 12 bases between the germline ends. The CDR3 is 13 residues long. Per germline, CDR1 SQVTM and CDR2 ANQGSEA. DNA of the CDR3: TGCAGCGCTGCTACAGCCCACCAAGAGACCCAGTACTTC. Protein product: CSAATAHQETQYF.

The chain uses TRBV7-7 and TRBJ2-2, with TRBD2 as a possible D gene (6 bases). The CDR3 runs 14 residues. The germline CDR1 and CDR2 sequences are SSHAT and FNYEAQ (reference sequence). With 5 bases removed from V and 1 base from J, the gap between germline ends came to 8 bases. This CDR3 is CASSPGLNTGELFF. The DNA of the CDR3 is TGTGCCAGCAGCCCGGGACTGAACACCGGGGAGCTGTTTTTT.

The CDR3, as DNA: TGTGCCAGTAGTATAGATGGGCTAGCAGATACGCAGTATTTT. Protein sequence: CASSIDGLADTQYF. The V call is TRBV19, the J call TRBJ2-3; D gene ambiguous. CDR3 size: 14 residues. V was clipped by 0 bases and J by 4 bases, with 8 bases between them. Germline-derived CDR1 and CDR2 are LNHDA and SQIVND (reference sequence).

The V gene is TRBV25-1, the J gene TRBJ2-4; D gene unclear. Germline V gene sequence: CDR1 MGHDK, CDR2 SYGVNS. CDR3 size: 14 residues. V was clipped by 4 bases and J by 10 bases, with 17 bases between them. CDR3: CASSGPVRPQIQYF. CDR3 nucleotide sequence: TGTGCCAGCAGTGGTCCTGTGAGACCCCAAATTCAGTACTTC.

CDR3 bases: TGTGCCAGCAGTTACTCGTATGGGGCGGGAAGCTACGAGCAGTACTTC. This gives the protein CASSYSYGAGSYEQYF. V usage is TRBV6-5 and J usage is TRBJ2-7, with D possibly being TRBD2 (6 bases). The germline CDR1 and CDR2 sequences are MNHEY and SVGAGI. This CDR3 comprises 16 residues. The germline V and J ends were trimmed by 0 bases and 3 bases, with 15 bases remaining between them.

The J gene is TRBJ2-1, the V gene TRBV10-3; D is possibly TRBD1 (5 bases). Germline V gene sequence: CDR1 ENHRY, CDR2 SYGVKD. This CDR3 is built from 16 residues. With 10 bases removed from V and 4 bases from J, the gap between germline ends came to 23 bases. DNA of the CDR3: TGTGCCACCACACGGGTTCAATCGGCAGGGTACAATGAGCAGTTCTTC. This encodes CATTRVQSAGYNEQFF.

The chain carries TRBV12-5 and TRBJ1-2; perhaps TRBD1 as D (5 bases). This CDR3 has 18 residues. V was shortened by 0 bases and J by 1 base, with 18 bases between the two germline ends. Germline V gives CDR1 LGHNT, CDR2 FRNRAP. The DNA for the CDR3 is TGTGCTAGTGGTTTGGTACCGCTCAGTGGGGGTTTTAACTATGGCTACACCTTC. Amino acid sequence: CASGLVPLSGGFNYGYTF.

V and J are TRBV27 and TRBJ2-3; tentative D call: TRBD2 (6 bases). Per the germline V gene, CDR1 is MNHEY and CDR2 is SMNVEV (reference sequence). This CDR3 contains 16 residues. Trimming cost V 3 bases and J 1 base, with 14 bases left between them. Here the CDR3 DNA reads TGTGCCAGCAGTTTTACAGTCCCGGGGGGCACAGATACGCAGTATTTT. This sequence encodes CASSFTVPGGTDTQYF.

V is TRBV7-9 and J is TRBJ2-7; 9 nucleotides match TRBD1. The J segment lost 6 bases and the V segment lost 4 bases, leaving 19 bases of the junction unmatched. Germline lookup yields CDR1 SEHNR and CDR2 FQNEAQ (reference sequence). The CDR3 extends over 18 amino acids. CDR3 in amino acids: CASSSNQPRTGDLIEQYF. The DNA for the CDR3 is TGTGCCAGCAGCTCGAACCAACCAAGGACAGGGGATTTAATCGAGCAGTACTTC.

The rearrangement links TRBV6-1 to TRBJ2-5; tentatively, D is TRBD1 or TRBD2 (6 bases each). Germline assignment: CDR1 MNHNS and CDR2 SASEGT. The V and J ends lost 8 bases and 3 bases respectively, with 10 bases between them. This CDR3 region has 12 residues. CDR3 residues: CASGGHEETQYF. DNA for the CDR3: TGTGCCAGCGGGGGGCACGAAGAGACCCAGTACTTC.

The table lists this clone with a few counts. The chain links TRBV28 to TRBJ1-5; D is uncertain. The CDR3 runs 14 residues. The germline gives CDR1 MDHEN, CDR2 SYDVKM. Trimming shortened V by 2 bases and J by 4 bases, and 9 bases separated the two germline ends. CDR3 loop: CASSLRQVNQPQHF. The CDR3 coding sequence is TGTGCCAGCAGTTTACGGCAGGTGAATCAGCCCCAGCATTTT.

This clone was seen just once. The same CDR3 arises from other DNA sequences in this sample as well. V is TRBV27 and J is TRBJ2-7; D might be TRBD1 or TRBD2, each matching 7 bases. Trimming took 4 bases from V and 4 from J, leaving 11 bases between them. CDR1 MNHEY and CDR2 SMNVEV come from the germline V gene (reference sequence). This CDR3 region has 13 residues. In DNA, the CDR3 is TGTGCCAGCAGTTCCAGGGGGGGGTACGAGCAGTACTTC. This sequence encodes CASSSRGGYEQYF.

This chain connects TRBV19 to TRBJ2-7, with 10 bases aligning to TRBD2. V lost 0 bases to trimming and J lost 3 bases; unmatched junction nucleotides: 8. The CDR3 runs 17 residues. CDR1 is LNHDA and CDR2 is SQIVND in the germline V gene (reference sequence). CDR3 loop: CASSIDPSGRKGYEQYF. The DNA of the CDR3 is TGTGCCAGTAGTATAGATCCTAGCGGGAGAAAAGGCTACGAGCAGTACTTC.

The rearrangement uses TRBV28 and TRBJ1-1, with D perhaps matching TRBD1 (6 bases). The germline V gene has CDR1 MDHEN and CDR2 SYDVKM. The CDR3 spans 15 residues. V lost 4 bases, J lost 10 bases, and 22 bases lay in between. The CDR3 DNA sequence: TGTGCCAGCAGTTCTGCGGGACAACCTCCAACCCTAGCTTTCTTT. It translates to CASSSAGQPPTLAFF.

The CDR3 loop is CASSELRRQGGNTQYF. The CDR3 DNA is TGTGCCAGCAGTGAATTGCGAAGGCAGGGAGGTAATACGCAGTATTTT. The chain employs TRBV6-1 and TRBJ2-3, with D perhaps matching TRBD2 (6 bases). Trimming left V 2 bases short and J 7 bases short, with 19 bases between. Germline V CDR1 and CDR2: MNHNS, SASEGT. CDR3 length equals 16 residues.